The 21 T cell receptor beta chains below come from one sample, sequenced in a study of shared clonotypes between healthy human individuals (dated by TCRdb to 2019 to 2021). The method behind the library was the immunoSEQ multiplex PCR assay. Imported from immuneACCESS, the table was reduced by TCRdb to in-frame sequences with V and J called. These copies leave out some clones; in studies compared against another copy, an unresolved V gene accounts for under half, and the cause of the remainder is not known. For this sample there are roughly 2,500,000 clones; roughly 93% appear just once. The top ten hold approximately 0.36% of the sample. Sequenced: naive CD4+ T cells from PBMCs. The meaning of the sample's cell subset or site label: CD45RA+ positively selected. All receptors come from a young man in good health. Some clones in this sample may be carry-over from other donors' samples.

Comments on this clone: Different DNA sequences within this sample yield the same CDR3. The chain carries TRBV19 and TRBJ2-5; 8 bases fit TRBD1. Trimming at V came to 6 bases and at J to 5 bases, leaving 5 bases not matched to a gene. CDR1 and CDR2 (germline): LNHDA, SQIVND (reference sequence). The CDR3 is 13 residues long. The CDR3 coding sequence is TGTGCCAGTAGCCGACAGGGGATGGAGACCCAGTACTTC. It codes for CASSRQGMETQYF.

This chain connects TRBV2 to TRBJ2-3; D might be TRBD2 (5 bases). Germline V gene sequence: CDR1 SNHLY, CDR2 FYNNEI. V was clipped by 4 bases and J by 5 bases, with 16 bases between them. This CDR3 comprises 15 residues. In nucleotides, the CDR3 is TGTGCCAGCAGTGCCGAAGGAGGCTCGGAAGATACGCAGTATTTT. Translation: CASSAEGGSEDTQYF.

The V call is TRBV5-5, the J call TRBJ2-5, with 7 bases identical to TRBD1. Germline V gene data show CDR1 as SGHKS and CDR2 as YYEKEE (reference sequence). The CDR3 extends over 14 amino acids. V was clipped by 4 bases and J by 1 base; unmatched bases: 4. The CDR3 reads CASSPDRVQETQYF. The CDR3 bases are TGTGCCAGCAGCCCTGACAGGGTCCAAGAGACCCAGTACTTC.

The chain employs TRBV2 and TRBJ2-6, with TRBD1 matching 7 bases. The V segment lost 8 bases and the J segment 0 bases; nucleotides outside the gene matches: 7. CDR1 SNHLY and CDR2 FYNNEI come from the germline V gene. The CDR3 covers 16 residues. The CDR3, as DNA: TGTGCCAGCGGACGGGGACAGAACTCTGGGGCCAACGTCCTGACTTTC. It translates to CASGRGQNSGANVLTF.

The chain couples TRBV5-1 to TRBJ2-3; 10 bases line up with TRBD2. Per germline, CDR1 SGHRS and CDR2 YFSETQ. V was pared by 0 bases and J by 2 bases, with 6 bases of the junction left unmatched. CDR3 length: 17 amino acids. The DNA for the CDR3 is TGCGCCAGCAGCTTGGTGCTAGCGGGAGCCGACACAGATACGCAGTATTTT. Protein: CASSLVLAGADTDTQYF.

This chain uses TRBV2 with TRBJ2-5; 11 nucleotides match TRBD2. The CDR3 length is 16 residues. Trimming took 6 bases from V and 5 from J; bases not matched to a gene: 11. CDR1 SNHLY and CDR2 FYNNEI come from the germline V gene. CDR3 sequence: CASRPRPLAGGETQYF. The CDR3 coding sequence is TGTGCCAGCAGGCCACGGCCCTTAGCGGGAGGGGAGACCCAGTACTTC.

The chain combines TRBV10-3 with TRBJ2-1; TRBD2 is a possible D gene (6 bases). The CDR3 has 16 amino acids. Germline CDR1 ENHRY, CDR2 SYGVKD. The V end was cut by 0 bases, the J end by 8 bases, with 17 bases between. CDR3 DNA: TGTGCCATCAGTGAGTCGGCTAGCGACCTTAGGGATGAGCAGTTCTTC. Amino acids: CAISESASDLRDEQFF.

The chain uses TRBV30 and TRBJ1-5; no reliable D call. The V end lost 0 bases, the J end lost 3 bases, and 6 bases lay between the germline ends. The CDR3 is 13 residues long. Per the germline V gene, CDR1 is GTSNPN and CDR2 is SVGIG (reference sequence). The CDR3 DNA reads TGTGCCTGGAGTGTGGGATACAATCAGCCCCAGCATTTT. Translating it yields CAWSVGYNQPQHF.

Turning to this clone: Other DNA sequences within the sample encode an identical CDR3. Here the CDR3 reads CASSSRGYEQYF. CDR3 nucleotides: TGTGCCAGCAGTTCCAGAGGATACGAGCAGTACTTC. The chain has TRBV28 and TRBJ2-7; D not resolved. The V end lost 4 bases, the J end lost 4 bases, and 8 bases lay between the germline ends. The germline V gene has CDR1 MDHEN and CDR2 SYDVKM. This CDR3 region has 12 residues.

V is TRBV6-1 and J is TRBJ2-5, with a tentative D call TRBD1 (6 bases). The germline CDR1 and CDR2 sequences are MNHNS and SASEGT. The CDR3 consists of 14 residues. Trimming left V 6 bases short and J 5 bases short, with 16 bases between. This CDR3 is CASRAIGRGETQYF. CDR3 nucleotides: TGTGCCAGCAGGGCTATTGGTAGGGGGGAGACCCAGTACTTC.

The CDR3 nucleotides are TGTGCCAGCAGCCTAGGGCAGGGAACAATCGGATCCGGGGAGCTGTTTTTT. It specifies CASSLGQGTIGSGELFF. V usage is TRBV27 and J usage is TRBJ2-2; a possible D gene is TRBD1 (5 bases). The length of the CDR3 is 17 residues. V gave up 6 bases and J gave up 6 bases, with 23 bases separating them. Germline V CDR1 and CDR2: MNHEY, SMNVEV (reference sequence).

The CDR3 nucleotides are TGTGCCAGCAGTTTGACCAGATTTAACTACGAGCAGTACTTC. Encoded protein: CASSLTRFNYEQYF. The chain combines TRBV27 with TRBJ2-7, with D uncertain. Germline V lookup: CDR1 MNHEY, CDR2 SMNVEV (reference sequence). Deletions cut 3 bases from V and 3 bases from J, with 12 bases between. The CDR3 is 14 amino acids.

The rearrangement uses TRBV14 and TRBJ2-1, with D perhaps matching TRBD2 (5 bases). The CDR3 covers 16 residues. Deletions cut 0 bases from V and 10 bases from J, with 19 bases between. Germline loops: CDR1 SGHDN, CDR2 FVKESK. CDR3 loop: CASSQDSSGSRGEQFF. The CDR3 bases are TGTGCCAGCAGCCAAGATTCAAGCGGATCCCGAGGAGAGCAGTTCTTC.

The V call is TRBV4-2, the J call TRBJ2-7, with D perhaps assigned TRBD1 or TRBD2 (6 bases each). The CDR3 extends over 15 amino acids. Trimming shortened V by 4 bases and J by 1 base, and 14 bases separated the two germline ends. Germline CDR1 and CDR2: LGHNA and YNFKEQ. The CDR3 DNA reads TGTGCCAGCAGCCGGGGGGAGGACAGTTCCTACGAGCAGTACTTC. Translated, it gives CASSRGEDSSYEQYF.

The V and J genes are TRBV29-1 and TRBJ2-3; 8 nucleotides line up with TRBD1. The CDR3 runs to 14 residues. V lost 4 bases, J lost 3 bases, and 6 bases stayed unmatched. The germline gives CDR1 SQVTM, CDR2 ANQGSEA. The CDR3 coding sequence is TGCAGCGTTGTTGACAGGGGCTTTACAGATACGCAGTATTTT. Protein: CSVVDRGFTDTQYF.

This clone has a single count. The gene calls are TRBV29-1 and TRBJ2-3; the match to TRBD2 covers 10 bases. The CDR3 runs 14 residues. Germline V gene data show CDR1 as SQVTM and CDR2 as ANQGSEA. The trim removed 8 bases at V and 5 bases at J, leaving 10 bases unmatched. CDR3 region: CSLTSGRGGDTQYF. DNA for the CDR3: TGCAGCCTGACTAGCGGGCGAGGGGGAGATACGCAGTATTTT.

The V gene is TRBV5-3, the J gene TRBJ1-4; 7 bases align to TRBD1. TRBV5-3 is noted as an ORF with a role that remains uncertain. V lost 4 bases, J lost 4 bases, and 13 bases stayed unmatched. CDR3 size: 17 residues. The CDR3: CARSRSTRDSHNEKLFF. The CDR3 DNA reads TGTGCCAGAAGCCGCTCCACCCGGGACAGCCATAATGAAAAACTGTTTTTT.

The genes are TRBV4-2 and TRBJ2-3, with 11 bases identical to TRBD2. The CDR3 runs 17 residues. CDR1 is LGHNA and CDR2 is YNFKEQ in the germline V gene. Unmatched junction bases numbered 14, after V lost 4 bases and J lost 8 bases. CDR3 loop: CASSPSGVAGGVGTQYF. The DNA of the CDR3 is TGTGCCAGCAGCCCCTCCGGGGTAGCGGGAGGGGTGGGTACGCAGTATTTT.

This rearrangement joins TRBV27 to TRBJ2-1; D uncertain. The CDR3 extends over 16 amino acids. CDR1 is MNHEY, CDR2 SMNVEV, per germline (reference sequence). Trimming took off 4 bases at V and 0 bases at J, with 13 bases between the two ends. In nucleotides, the CDR3 is TGTGCCAGCAGTTCACCCACCTTTAGCTCCTACAATGAGCAGTTCTTC. Protein sequence: CASSSPTFSSYNEQFF.

The chain combines TRBV28 with TRBJ1-5, with D unclear. The V end was cut by 7 bases, the J end by 11 bases, with 18 bases between. The V gene's germline CDR1 is MDHEN and CDR2 SYDVKM. CDR3 length equals 13 residues. CDR3 amino acids: CASILIYHLAQHF. CDR3 coding DNA: TGTGCCAGCATCCTAATCTACCATTTGGCCCAGCATTTT.

The chain employs TRBV30 and TRBJ1-2, with D unresolved. Trimming cost V 4 bases and J 4 bases, with 13 bases left between them. The CDR3 covers 13 residues. The germline CDR1 and CDR2 sequences are GTSNPN and SVGIG (reference sequence). This CDR3 reads CAWKAGPLYGYTF. The CDR3 DNA reads TGTGCCTGGAAAGCAGGTCCTCTCTATGGCTACACCTTC.